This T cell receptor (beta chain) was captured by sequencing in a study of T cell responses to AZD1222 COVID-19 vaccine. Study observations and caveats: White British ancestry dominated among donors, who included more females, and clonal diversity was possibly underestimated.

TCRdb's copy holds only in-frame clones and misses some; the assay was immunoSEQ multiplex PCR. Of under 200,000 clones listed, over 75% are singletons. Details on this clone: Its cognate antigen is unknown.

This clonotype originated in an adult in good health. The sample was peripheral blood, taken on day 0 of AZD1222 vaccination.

The CDR3 sequence: CASSLKTSGGARDTQYF. CDR3 in DNA: TGTGCCAGCAGCCTAAAGACTAGCGGGGGGGCAAGAGATACGCAGTATTTT. The rearrangement links TRBV5-6 to TRBJ2-3, with 14 bases matching TRBD2. Per the germline V gene, CDR1 is SGHDT and CDR2 is YYEEEE. CDR3 length: 17 amino acids. Trimming removed 4 bases from V and 5 bases from J; junction bases left unmatched: 9.